This is a list of T cell receptor beta chains from one sample in a study of cytomegalovirus exposure and HLA in healthy donors. Libraries were prepared by immunoSEQ multiplex PCR; TCRdb keeps only in-frame clonotypes and omits some of them. The sample consists of hundreds of thousands of clones, 82% of them appearing once. Sequencing was done on a sample of PBMCs. These receptors all come from a man aged 35 to 55 in good health and CMV-seropositive. CDR3s leave out the opening cysteine and the closing phenylalanine or tryptophan. Not all rows give a size; the values are once, few, many and, for expanded clones, a class.

clone_size: few; v_call: TRBV7-9; j_call: TRBJ1-2; cdr3_aa: ASSLGAGNYGYT
clone_size: .; v_call: TRBV27; j_call: TRBJ2-1; cdr3_aa: ASSPPSHEQF
clone_size: .; v_call: TRBV15; j_call: TRBJ2-6; cdr3_aa: ATRDLREERISSGANVLT
clone_size: .; v_call: TRBV15; j_call: TRBJ2-3; cdr3_aa: ATSRRQGVTDTQY
clone_size: .; v_call: TRBV27; j_call: TRBJ2-1; cdr3_aa: ASPPQRALESSYNEQF
clone_size: .; v_call: TRBV5-1; j_call: TRBJ2-1; cdr3_aa: ASSVAGGSYNEQF
clone_size: .; v_call: TRBV6-5; j_call: TRBJ1-1; cdr3_aa: ASRPPGQQNTEAF
clone_size: .; v_call: TRBV15; j_call: TRBJ2-7; cdr3_aa: ATSRVPGMTYEQY
clone_size: few; v_call: TRBV6-1; j_call: TRBJ1-1; cdr3_aa: ASSLQGRTEAF
clone_size: .; v_call: TRBV7-3; j_call: TRBJ2-3; cdr3_aa: ASSLTVAGGPGDTQY
clone_size: .; v_call: TRBV4-1; j_call: TRBJ2-6; cdr3_aa: ASSQEGRISGANVLT
clone_size: .; v_call: TRBV6-5; j_call: TRBJ1-5; cdr3_aa: ASSYSGGGNQPQH
clone_size: .; v_call: TRBV2; j_call: TRBJ2-7; cdr3_aa: ASSENSVGDEQY
clone_size: few; v_call: TRBV7-8; j_call: TRBJ2-2; cdr3_aa: ASSLVGQGKNGELF